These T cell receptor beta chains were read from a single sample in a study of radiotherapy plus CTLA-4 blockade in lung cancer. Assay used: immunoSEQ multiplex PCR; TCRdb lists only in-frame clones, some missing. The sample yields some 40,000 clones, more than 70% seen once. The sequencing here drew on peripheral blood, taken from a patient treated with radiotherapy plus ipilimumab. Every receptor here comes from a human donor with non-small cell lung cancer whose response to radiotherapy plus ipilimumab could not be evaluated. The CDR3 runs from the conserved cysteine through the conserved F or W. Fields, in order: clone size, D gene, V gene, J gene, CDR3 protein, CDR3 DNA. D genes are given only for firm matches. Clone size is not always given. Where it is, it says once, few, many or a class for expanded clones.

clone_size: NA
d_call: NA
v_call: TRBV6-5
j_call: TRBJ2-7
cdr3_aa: CASSYLSARGFYEQYF
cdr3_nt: TGTGCCAGCAGTTACTTGTCTGCAAGGGGGTTCTACGAGCAGTACTTC

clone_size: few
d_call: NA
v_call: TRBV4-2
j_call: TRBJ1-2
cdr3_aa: CASSQDPQGYTF
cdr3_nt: TGTGCCAGCAGCCAAGATCCCCAGGGCTACACCTTC

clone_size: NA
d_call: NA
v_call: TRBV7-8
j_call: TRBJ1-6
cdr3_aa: CASSSPLTSSYNSPLHF
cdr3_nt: TGTGCCAGCAGCTCACCGTTAACTAGCTCCTATAATTCACCCCTCCACTTT

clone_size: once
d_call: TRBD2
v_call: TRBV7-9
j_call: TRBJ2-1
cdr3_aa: CASSPGGYNEQFF
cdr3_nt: TGTGCCAGCAGCCCGGGAGGTTACAATGAGCAGTTCTTC

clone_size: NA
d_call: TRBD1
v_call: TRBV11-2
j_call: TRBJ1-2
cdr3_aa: CASSLDLWTGGYGYTF
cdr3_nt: TGTGCCAGCAGCTTAGATCTCTGGACAGGTGGCTATGGCTACACCTTC

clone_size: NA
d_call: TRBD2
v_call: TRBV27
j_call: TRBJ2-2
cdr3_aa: CASRERGGGHTGELFF
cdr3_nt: TGTGCCAGCAGAGAAAGGGGCGGGGGGCACACCGGGGAGCTGTTTTTT

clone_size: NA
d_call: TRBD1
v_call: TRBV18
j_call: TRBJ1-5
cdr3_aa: CASSPDRGSNQPQHF
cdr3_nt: TGTGCCAGCTCGCCCGACAGGGGCTCGAATCAGCCCCAGCATTTT

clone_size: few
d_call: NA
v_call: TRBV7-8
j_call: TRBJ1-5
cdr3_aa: CASSLFESNQPQHF
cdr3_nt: TGTGCCAGCAGCTTGTTTGAGAGCAATCAGCCCCAGCATTTT

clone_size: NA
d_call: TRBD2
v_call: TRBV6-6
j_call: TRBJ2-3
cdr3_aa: CASSLPTSGVNTQYF
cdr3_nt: TGTGCCAGCAGTCTCCCGACTAGCGGGGTAAATACGCAGTATTTT

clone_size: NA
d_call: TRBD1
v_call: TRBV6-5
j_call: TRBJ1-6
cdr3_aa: CASSYRDSANSPLHF
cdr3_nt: TGTGCCAGCAGTTACCGGGACAGCGCAAATTCCCCCCTCCACTTT

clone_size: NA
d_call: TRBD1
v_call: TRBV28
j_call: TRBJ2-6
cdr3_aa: CASDTGAGANVLTF
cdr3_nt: TGTGCCAGCGATACAGGGGCTGGGGCCAACGTCCTGACTTTC

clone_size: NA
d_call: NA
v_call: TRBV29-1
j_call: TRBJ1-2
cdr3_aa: CSVSGDNGYTF
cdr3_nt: TGCAGCGTCTCAGGGGACAATGGCTACACCTTC

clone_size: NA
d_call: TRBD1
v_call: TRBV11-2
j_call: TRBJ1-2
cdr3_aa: CASSPIQGTNYGYTF
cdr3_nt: TGTGCCAGCAGCCCGATACAGGGGACTAACTATGGCTACACCTTC

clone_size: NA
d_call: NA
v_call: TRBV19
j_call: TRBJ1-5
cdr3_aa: CASSGNQPQHF
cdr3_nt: TGTGCCAGTAGCGGGAATCAGCCCCAGCATTTT

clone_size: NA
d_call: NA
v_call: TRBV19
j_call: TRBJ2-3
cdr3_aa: CASSKRRLTSTDTQYF
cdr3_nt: TGTGCCAGTAGCAAGCGGAGACTAACTAGCACAGATACGCAGTATTTT

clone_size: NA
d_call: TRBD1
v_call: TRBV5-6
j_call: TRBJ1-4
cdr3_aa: CASSYISTGDEKLFF
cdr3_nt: TGTGCCAGCAGCTACATTTCGACAGGGGATGAAAAACTGTTTTTT

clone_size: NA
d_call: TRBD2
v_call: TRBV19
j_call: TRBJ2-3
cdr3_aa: CASSPILAGGPDTQYF
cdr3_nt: TGTGCCAGTAGTCCCATACTAGCGGGAGGACCAGATACGCAGTATTTT

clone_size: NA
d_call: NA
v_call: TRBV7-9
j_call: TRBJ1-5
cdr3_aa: CASSLTGNQPQHF
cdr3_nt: TGTGCCAGCAGTCTTACAGGGAATCAGCCCCAGCATTTT

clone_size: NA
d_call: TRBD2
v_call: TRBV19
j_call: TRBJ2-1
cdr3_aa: CASSLAGGGEQFF
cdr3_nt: TGTGCCAGTAGTCTAGCGGGAGGAGGCGAGCAGTTCTTC

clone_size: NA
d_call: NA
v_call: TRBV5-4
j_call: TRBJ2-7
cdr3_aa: CASSKDRWSSYEQYF
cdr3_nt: TGTGCCAGCAGCAAGGACAGATGGAGCTCCTACGAGCAGTACTTC

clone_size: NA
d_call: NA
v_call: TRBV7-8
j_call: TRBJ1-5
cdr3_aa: CASSLAGGVDQPQHF
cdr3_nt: TGTGCCAGCAGCTTAGCGGGCGGGGTTGATCAGCCCCAGCATTTT

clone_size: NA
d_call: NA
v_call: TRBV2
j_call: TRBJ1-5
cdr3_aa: CASSWTAPNQPQHF
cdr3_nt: TGTGCCAGCAGTTGGACAGCTCCTAATCAGCCCCAGCATTTT

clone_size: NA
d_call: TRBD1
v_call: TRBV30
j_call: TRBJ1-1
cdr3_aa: CASTRQGWNSEAFF
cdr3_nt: TGTGCCTCGACCCGACAGGGTTGGAATTCTGAAGCTTTCTTT

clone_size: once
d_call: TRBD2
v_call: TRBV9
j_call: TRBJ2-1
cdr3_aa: CASSLTHGGGNEQFF
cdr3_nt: TGTGCCAGCAGCCTAACCCACGGGGGGGGCAATGAGCAGTTCTTC

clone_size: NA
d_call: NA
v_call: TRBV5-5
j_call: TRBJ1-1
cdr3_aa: CASSSPTTTARNTEAFF
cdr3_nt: TGTGCCAGCAGCTCACCGACAACGACAGCCCGGAACACTGAAGCTTTCTTT

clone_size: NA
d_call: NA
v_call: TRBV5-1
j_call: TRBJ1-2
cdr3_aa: CASSLARGKRDGYTF
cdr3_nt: TGCGCCAGCAGCTTGGCTCGGGGGAAGAGGGATGGCTACACCTTC

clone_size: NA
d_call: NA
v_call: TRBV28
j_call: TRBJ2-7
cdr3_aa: CASSLTGSTYEQYF
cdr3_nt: TGTGCCAGCAGTCTCACAGGGTCGACTTACGAGCAGTACTTC

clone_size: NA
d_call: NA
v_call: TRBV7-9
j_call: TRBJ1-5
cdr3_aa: CASSLRGSDQPQHF
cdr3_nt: TGTGCCAGCAGCTTACGGGGATCGGATCAGCCCCAGCATTTT

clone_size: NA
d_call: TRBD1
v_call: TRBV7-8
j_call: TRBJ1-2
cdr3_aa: CASSLLGQVYTF
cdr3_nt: TGTGCCAGCAGCTTACTAGGACAGGTCTACACCTTC

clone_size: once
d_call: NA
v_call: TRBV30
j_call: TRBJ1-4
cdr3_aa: CAWKNRVATNEKLFF
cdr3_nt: TGTGCCTGGAAGAACAGGGTGGCAACTAATGAAAAACTGTTTTTT

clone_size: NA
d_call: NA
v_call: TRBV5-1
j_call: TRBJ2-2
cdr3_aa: CASQPSAGNTGELFF
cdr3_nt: TGCGCCAGCCAACCCTCCGCGGGGAACACCGGGGAGCTGTTTTTT

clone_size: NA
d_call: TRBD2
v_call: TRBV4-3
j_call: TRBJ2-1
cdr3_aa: CASSRPPAGVASSYNEQFF
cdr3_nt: TGCGCCAGCAGCCGACCCCCAGCGGGGGTCGCAAGCTCCTACAATGAGCAGTTCTTC

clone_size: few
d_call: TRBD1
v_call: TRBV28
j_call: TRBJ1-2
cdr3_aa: CASRTGGYGYTF
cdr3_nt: TGTGCCAGCAGGACAGGGGGCTATGGCTACACCTTC

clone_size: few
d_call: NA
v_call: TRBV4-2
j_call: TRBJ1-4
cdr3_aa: CASSQAWGTGPGDEKLFF
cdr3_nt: TGTGCCAGCAGCCAAGCGTGGGGCACAGGGCCGGGCGATGAAAAACTGTTTTTT

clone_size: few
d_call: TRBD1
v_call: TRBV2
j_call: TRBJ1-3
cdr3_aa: CASSPGQKIYF
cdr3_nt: TGTGCCAGCAGTCCGGGACAGAAAATATATTTT

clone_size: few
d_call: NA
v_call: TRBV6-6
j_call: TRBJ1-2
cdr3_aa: CASSYIGRGYYGYTF
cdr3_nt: TGTGCCAGCAGTTACATTGGGCGGGGTTACTATGGCTACACCTTC

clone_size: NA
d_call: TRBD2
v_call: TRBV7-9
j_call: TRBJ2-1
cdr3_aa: CASAWLAGAYNEQFF
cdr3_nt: TGTGCCAGCGCTTGGTTAGCGGGGGCCTACAATGAGCAGTTCTTC

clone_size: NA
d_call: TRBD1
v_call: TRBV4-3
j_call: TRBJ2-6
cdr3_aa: CASSRQGAGANVLTF
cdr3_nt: TGCGCCAGCAGCCGCCAGGGGGCTGGGGCCAACGTCCTGACTTTC

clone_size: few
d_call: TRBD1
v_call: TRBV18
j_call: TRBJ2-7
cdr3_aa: CASSGTGLYEQYF
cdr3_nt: TGTGCCAGCTCAGGGACAGGGCTGTACGAGCAGTACTTC

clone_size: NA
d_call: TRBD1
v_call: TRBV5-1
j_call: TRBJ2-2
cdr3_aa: CATRQGNTGELFF
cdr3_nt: TGCGCCACCAGACAGGGGAACACCGGGGAGCTGTTTTTT